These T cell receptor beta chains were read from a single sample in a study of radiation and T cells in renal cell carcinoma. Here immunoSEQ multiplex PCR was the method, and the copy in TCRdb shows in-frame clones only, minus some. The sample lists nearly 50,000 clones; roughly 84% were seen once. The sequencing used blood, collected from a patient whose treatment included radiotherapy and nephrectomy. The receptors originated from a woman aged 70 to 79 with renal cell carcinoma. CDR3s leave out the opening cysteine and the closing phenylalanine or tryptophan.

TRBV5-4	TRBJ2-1	ASRDLQGTYNEQF
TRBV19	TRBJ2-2	ASSGRLAKDTGELF
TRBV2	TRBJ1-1	ASRALQARGAAWGTEAF
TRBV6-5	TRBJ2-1	ASSSGLAGGLEQF
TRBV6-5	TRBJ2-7	ASSYSYLAGDYEQY
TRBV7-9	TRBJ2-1	ASSPRVGPSANNEQF
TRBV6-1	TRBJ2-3	ATSDQRGDTQY
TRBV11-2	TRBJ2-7	ASSPPLGLAGGDRQY
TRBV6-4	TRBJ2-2	ASSEVAGTGELF
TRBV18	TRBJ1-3	ASSPGGVENTIY
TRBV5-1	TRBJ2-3	ASREQDSISTDTQY
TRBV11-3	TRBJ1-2	ASRERGRYGYT
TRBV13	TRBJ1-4	ASSIRDEKLF
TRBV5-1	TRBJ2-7	ASSLTGEGYEQY
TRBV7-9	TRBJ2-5	ASSLGGGEPSY
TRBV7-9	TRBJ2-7	ASSQDGVHYEQY
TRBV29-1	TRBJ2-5	SVATSGGAPMTQY
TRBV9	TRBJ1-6	ASSFGQPNSPLH
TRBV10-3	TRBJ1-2	AISEYGEDGYT
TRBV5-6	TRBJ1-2	ASSWNRGRVGYT
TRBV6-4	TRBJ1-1	AGLRHRGNTEAF
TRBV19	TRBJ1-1	ASRRGPNTEAF
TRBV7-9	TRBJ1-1	ASSLEALGEAF
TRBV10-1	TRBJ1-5	ASSAGPYQPQH
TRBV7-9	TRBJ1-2	ASSAVALSSGYT
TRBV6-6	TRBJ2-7	ASSGQGGPKFYEQY
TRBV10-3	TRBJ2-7	AITPTGGHTYEQY
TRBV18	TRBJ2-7	ASSTGTGGDYEQY
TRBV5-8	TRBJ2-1	ASRLRGEVRGNEQF
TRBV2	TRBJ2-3	ASSESPNTDTQY
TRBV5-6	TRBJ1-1	ASSPDEGVTEAF
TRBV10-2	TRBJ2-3	ASRGGDTQY
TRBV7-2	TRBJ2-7	ASSLVRALQY
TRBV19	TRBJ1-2	ASRDLQGATHGYT
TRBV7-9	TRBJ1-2	ASSSGQGALT
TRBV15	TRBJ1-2	ATSRDGLGVDGYT
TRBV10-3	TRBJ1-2	AINGPGPLKNNYGYT
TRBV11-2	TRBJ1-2	ASSLQGSYGYT
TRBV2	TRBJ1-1	ASSEARFTEAF
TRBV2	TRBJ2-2	ASSPLAGGDTGELF
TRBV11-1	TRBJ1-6	ASSFNNGDNSPLH